The 31 T cell receptor beta chains below were found in one sample sequenced in a study of T-cell memory formation after mild COVID-19. TCRdb reanalysed the 5' RACE reads using MiXCR and keeps one entry per CDR3 protein. The data contain about 340,000 distinct CDR3 sequences, around 20% of them seen just once; the ten biggest clones take up 21%. Source material: PBMCs or a T cell subset sorted from them (not recorded which). The origin of the receptors is a man between 18 and 35 years old who had mild COVID-19 (a few samples of this study predate the infection). Cell type and time point are not known.

This clonotype showed up just a few times. CDR3 nucleotides: TGTGCCAGCAGCTCACTGACACGCACAGATACGCAGTATTTT. Protein sequence: CASSSLTRTDTQYF. V is TRBV7-9 and J is TRBJ2-3; D unresolved. CDR1 and CDR2 (germline): SEHNR, FQNEAQ (reference sequence). CDR3 length: 14 amino acids. V was clipped by 4 bases and J by 1 base, with 9 bases between them.

This clonotype was seen a handful of times. The genes are TRBV4-1 and TRBJ2-1; 10 nucleotides agree with TRBD1. Germline-derived CDR1 and CDR2 are MGHRA and YSYEKL. This CDR3 spans 16 amino acids. J was trimmed by 6 bases and V by 3 bases; bases with no gene match: 8. The DNA of the CDR3 is TGCGCCAGCAGCCAGGGTATCGGGACAGGGGCCAATGAGCAGTTCTTC. Translating gives CASSQGIGTGANEQFF.

The V and J genes are TRBV4-1 and TRBJ1-5; 7 bases agree with TRBD1. CDR1 and CDR2 (germline): MGHRA, YSYEKL. Trimming took 0 bases from V and 5 from J; bases not matched to a gene: 10. This CDR3 region has 17 residues. The DNA for the CDR3 is TGCGCCAGCAGCCAAGAACAGTTACAGGGGTTATATCAGCCCCAGCATTTT. It encodes CASSQEQLQGLYQPQHF.

In this sample, this clonotype turned up a few times. The V call is TRBV21-1, the J call TRBJ1-6; TRBD1 is the table's D call, not checked against the DNA. TRBV21-1 is reported as a pseudogene. The CDR3 runs to 18 residues. CDR3 sequence reads: CASSVFLNAGQNNSPLHF. The CDR3 region has the DNA TGTGCCAGCAGCGTTTTTCTAAACGCGGGACAGAATAATTCACCCCTCCACTTT.

This clonotype was seen more than once but under ten times. The chain carries TRBV4-1 and TRBJ2-5; the D is unclear. This CDR3 has 14 residues. Germline-derived CDR1 and CDR2 are MGHRA and YSYEKL. V lost 2 bases and J lost 1, with 8 bases in between. Here the CDR3 reads CASSQILPQETQYF. The CDR3 DNA is TGCGCCAGCAGCCAAATCCTGCCCCAAGAGACCCAGTACTTC.

This clonotype was detected a few times. The V gene is TRBV7-2, the J gene TRBJ1-6; D ambiguous. Looked up from germline, CDR1 is SGHTA and CDR2 is FQGNSA. Trimming cost V 6 bases and J 7 bases, with 10 bases left between them. The CDR3 runs to 13 residues. CDR3 coding DNA: TGTGCCAGCAGGCAGGACGGAAATTCACCCCTCCACTTT. Translation gives CASRQDGNSPLHF.

The V and J genes are TRBV5-1 and TRBJ2-5; D possibly corresponds to TRBD1 (6 bases). The length of the CDR3 is 14 residues. Germline assignment: CDR1 SGHRS and CDR2 YFSETQ. Trimming took 0 bases from V and 12 from J, leaving 18 bases between them. The CDR3: CASSLETPQGAKYF. CDR3 coding DNA: TGCGCCAGCAGCTTGGAGACGCCACAGGGAGCCAAGTACTTC.

In its sample, this clonotype was seen a few times. The rearrangement links TRBV6-2 or TRBV6-3 to TRBJ1-1; D possibly corresponds to TRBD1 (5 bases). This CDR3 has 17 residues. V was shortened by 5 bases and J by 4 bases, with 23 bases between the two germline ends. The germline V gene encodes CDR1 MNHEY and CDR2 SVGEGT. CDR3 sequence: CASSKQGNKIRVTEAFF. Written as DNA, the CDR3 is TGTGCCAGCAGTAAGCAGGGTAATAAGATTCGGGTCACTGAAGCTTTCTTT.

J is TRBJ2-3 and V is TRBV7-3; the D gene is possibly TRBD1 (6 bases). The CDR3 has 17 amino acids. V was shortened by 1 base and J by 0 bases, with 14 bases between the two germline ends. Germline V CDR1 and CDR2: SGHTA, FQGTGA. CDR3 in DNA: TGTGCCAGCAGCTTAAGTTCCAGGGGCGAGAGCACAGATACGCAGTATTTT. As protein: CASSLSSRGESTDTQYF.

The chain uses TRBV20-1 and TRBJ1-1, with TRBD1 matching 9 bases. The length of the CDR3 is 14 residues. In germline, CDR1 is DFQATT, CDR2 SNEGSKA (reference sequence). The ends lost 2 bases at V and 6 bases at J; junction bases unmatched: 7. CDR3 loop: CSARPGQGVPEAFF. As DNA, the CDR3 is TGCAGTGCTAGACCGGGACAGGGAGTCCCTGAAGCTTTCTTT.

This clonotype was counted ten times or more. The genes are TRBV18 and TRBJ2-3; a possible D gene is TRBD2 (6 bases). This CDR3 has 15 amino acids. Germline assignment: CDR1 KGHSH and CDR2 LQKENI. Trimming removed 3 bases at V and 3 bases at J, with 13 bases between. The CDR3 protein is CASSPTGGGTDTQYF. The CDR3 DNA is TGTGCCAGCTCACCGACCGGTGGGGGGACAGATACGCAGTATTTT.

This clonotype turned up a few times. V and J are TRBV7-6 and TRBJ1-1; D perhaps matches TRBD1 (5 bases). This CDR3 spans 15 amino acids. CDR1 and CDR2 from the germline V gene are SGHVS and FNYEAQ. V gave up 5 bases and J gave up 1 base, with 14 bases separating them. In DNA, the CDR3 is TGTGCCAGCAGCCAAACGGGACGGGCGAACACTGAAGCTTTCTTT. This gives the protein CASSQTGRANTEAFF.

In its sample, this clonotype was seen a few times. The chain combines TRBV6-2 or TRBV6-3 with TRBJ2-3; 11 nucleotides match TRBD2. Germline V gene sequence: CDR1 MNHEY, CDR2 SVGEGT. This CDR3 spans 15 amino acids. The ends lost 7 bases at V and 1 base at J; junction bases unmatched: 4. For the CDR3, the DNA is TGTGCCAGCACGCAGACTAGCGGGGGCACAGATACGCAGTATTTT. Amino acids: CASTQTSGGTDTQYF.

The chain is built from TRBV5-1 and TRBJ1-1, with no clear D. Trimming stripped 3 bases from V and 8 bases from J, with 17 bases between. The CDR3 is 14 residues long. Germline values: CDR1 SGHRS, CDR2 YFSETQ. CDR3 in amino acids: CASSYNTDNTEAFF. The CDR3 DNA reads as TGCGCCAGCAGCTATAATACCGACAATACCGAAGCTTTCTTT.

This clonotype was counted between two and nine times. V gene TRBV10-3 combines with J gene TRBJ2-4; D unresolved. V lost 6 bases and J lost 0, with 6 bases in between. The CDR3 has 13 residues. Germline CDR1 is ENHRY and CDR2 is SYGVKD. The chain's CDR3 is CAIRDLAKNIQYF. CDR3 nucleotides: TGTGCCATCAGGGATCTAGCCAAAAACATTCAGTACTTC.

This chain connects TRBV15 to TRBJ2-7; possibly TRBD1 or TRBD2 for D (5 bases each). Trimming removed 3 bases from V and 0 bases from J, with 12 bases in between. Germline V lookup: CDR1 LNHNV, CDR2 YYDKDF (reference sequence). The CDR3 loop spans 15 amino acids. This chain's CDR3 is CATSSGTRSSYEQYV. CDR3 bases: TGTGCCACCAGCAGCGGGACCCGGAGCTCCTACGAGCAGTACGTC.

The rearrangement joins TRBV20-1 to TRBJ2-3; the match to TRBD2 covers 7 bases. Germline values: CDR1 DFQATT, CDR2 SNEGSKA (reference sequence). The trim removed 4 bases at V and 0 bases at J, leaving 7 bases unmatched. This CDR3 has 15 residues. CDR3 region: CSAIGRGGSTDTQYF. The CDR3 DNA follows: TGCAGTGCTATAGGCCGGGGAGGGAGCACAGATACGCAGTATTTT.

V usage is TRBV12-3 or TRBV12-4 and J usage is TRBJ2-5, with 9 bases lining up with TRBD2. The CDR3 runs 16 residues. Trimming at V came to 3 bases and at J to 1 base, leaving 6 bases not matched to a gene. The CDR3 region is CASSFWASGAQETQYF. In nucleotides, the CDR3 is TGTGCCAGCAGTTTCTGGGCTAGCGGGGCCCAAGAGACCCAGTACTTC.

This clonotype was picked up a small number of times. J is TRBJ2-1 and V is TRBV24-1, with TRBD1 matching 7 bases. The CDR3 runs 16 residues. CDR1 is KGHDR and CDR2 is SFDVKD in the germline V gene. The trim removed 4 bases at V and 2 bases at J, leaving 7 bases unmatched. DNA for the CDR3: TGTGCCACCAGTGACCCCGACAGGGCGACCTACAATGAGCAGTTCTTC. The encoded protein is CATSDPDRATYNEQFF.

This clonotype was recorded a few times. The chain has TRBV7-2 and TRBJ2-7; D may correspond to TRBD1 or TRBD2 (5 bases each). V was shortened by 5 bases and J by 3 bases, with 11 bases between the two germline ends. CDR3 length equals 13 residues. Germline values: CDR1 SGHTA, CDR2 FQGNSA. The CDR3 sequence: CASSRDGYYEQYF. The DNA of the CDR3 is TGTGCCAGCAGCCGGGACGGGTACTACGAGCAGTACTTC.

On this clonotype itself: The germline gene is not matched at one end of the junction; a read error may be the cause. J is TRBJ2-2 and V is TRBV7-8; D not resolved. This CDR3 contains 16 residues. The germline V gene has CDR1 SGHVS and CDR2 FQNEAQ. The CDR3 is CASSIPRVYSTRELFF. The CDR3, as DNA: TGTGCCAGCAGCATCCCCCGGGTTTATAGCACCAGGGAGCTGTTTTTT. Complete variable domain (other parts from reference TRBV7-8 and TRBJ2-2): GAGVSQSPRYKVAKRGQDVALRCDPISGHVSLFWYQQALGQGPEFLTYFQNEAQLDKSGLPSDRFFAERPEGSVSTLKIQRTQQEDSAVYLCASSIPRVYSTRELFFGEGSRLTVL.

This chain uses TRBV27 with TRBJ2-7, with 8 bases identical to TRBD1. The CDR3 is 14 amino acids. Germline CDR1 reads MNHEY; CDR2 reads SMNVEV (reference sequence). Trimming cost V 5 bases and J 6 bases; bases outside gene matches: 9. The CDR3 spells CASSIVGQGGEQYF. CDR3 DNA: TGTGCCAGCAGTATCGTTGGACAGGGTGGCGAGCAGTACTTC.

The chain carries TRBV28 and TRBJ2-4, with D tentatively TRBD2 (6 bases). This CDR3 has 12 residues. The V end was cut by 6 bases, the J end by 6 bases, with 9 bases between. Per germline, CDR1 MDHEN and CDR2 SYDVKM. The CDR3 DNA sequence: TGTGCCAGCAGCCCGGGAGTAAACATTCAGTACTTC. Amino acids: CASSPGVNIQYF.

J is TRBJ1-4 and V is TRBV4-1; D ambiguous. The CDR3 extends over 12 amino acids. The V end lost 4 bases, the J end lost 5 bases, and 5 bases lay between the germline ends. In germline, CDR1 is MGHRA, CDR2 YSYEKL. This CDR3 reads CASSPDNEKLFF. The CDR3 DNA follows: TGCGCCAGCAGCCCTGACAATGAAAAACTGTTTTTT.

Only a few counts were recorded for this clonotype. This sequence joins TRBV29-1 and TRBJ2-5; D is ambiguous. Trimming took 7 bases from V and 3 from J, leaving 18 bases between them. Germline V lookup: CDR1 SQVTM, CDR2 ANQGSEA. The CDR3 length is 14 residues. In DNA form, the CDR3 reads TGCAGCGCCGCCCGCGGCCGCCGAGAAGAGACCCAGTACTTC. This translates into CSAARGRREETQYF.

The gene calls are TRBV6-1 and TRBJ2-3, with TRBD2 as a possible D gene (6 bases). CDR3 length: 15 residues. The V gene lost 3 bases and the J gene lost 4 bases, with 14 bases spanning the gap. The germline gives CDR1 MNHNS, CDR2 SASEGT. The CDR3 sequence is CASSDPAGIADTQYF. The DNA for the CDR3 is TGTGCCAGCAGTGACCCGGCGGGGATCGCAGATACGCAGTATTTT.

This clonotype was observed many times. The genes are TRBV7-7 and TRBJ2-3, with TRBD2 identical over 7 bases. Losses at the gene ends were 9 bases for V and 5 bases for J; bases not matched to a gene: 2. Germline CDR1 SSHAT, CDR2 FNYEAQ (reference sequence). The CDR3 has 11 amino acids. CDR3 bases: TGTGCCAGTTCGGGGGGAGATACGCAGTATTTT. This gives the protein CASSGGDTQYF. Drawing the rest from reference TRBV7-7 and TRBJ2-3, the complete variable domain is GAGVSQSPRYKVTKRGQDVTLRCDPISSHATLYWYQQALGQGPEFLTYFNYEAQPDKSGLPSDRFSAERPEGSISTLTIQRTEQRDSAMYRCASSGGDTQYFGPGTRLTVL.

In its sample, this clonotype was seen many times. J is TRBJ1-1 and V is TRBV7-6, with a tentative D call TRBD1 (5 bases). Germline V gene data show CDR1 as SGHVS and CDR2 as FNYEAQ. The CDR3 sequence is 13 residues long. The V end was cut by 3 bases, the J end by 11 bases, with 16 bases between. The DNA for the CDR3 is TGTGCCAGCAGCTTCGGGGCACTGCGAGAGGCTTTCTTT. Translation: CASSFGALREAFF.

This clonotype occurred a few times. This chain connects TRBV27 to TRBJ2-1, with 7 bases aligning to TRBD1. The length of the CDR3 is 13 residues. Germline CDR1 reads MNHEY; CDR2 reads SMNVEV (reference sequence). J was trimmed by 9 bases and V by 3 bases; bases with no gene match: 5. CDR3 bases: TGTGCCAGCAGTTTGCACAGGGGTGGTGAGCAGTTCTTC. Encoded protein: CASSLHRGGEQFF.

This clonotype was counted only a few times. The chain is built from TRBV5-1 and TRBJ2-3; no firm D call. V was shortened by 0 bases and J by 4 bases, with 9 bases between the two germline ends. Germline CDR1 is SGHRS and CDR2 is YFSETQ. The CDR3 has 14 amino acids. The chain's CDR3 is CASSLDGGADTQYF. DNA for the CDR3: TGCGCCAGCAGCTTGGACGGTGGCGCAGATACGCAGTATTTT.

In nucleotides, the CDR3 is TGTGCCAGCAGGGGCTACTCTAACTATGGCTACACCTTC. Its protein product is CASRGYSNYGYTF. The chain is built from TRBV6-2 or TRBV6-3 and TRBJ1-2; D call uncertain. Germline V gives CDR1 MNHEY, CDR2 SVGEGT. V lost 6 bases and J 0 bases, leaving 8 bases between the germline ends. CDR3 size: 13 residues.